Listed here are 5 T cell receptor beta chains from one sample, sequenced in a study of radiation and T cells in renal cell carcinoma. Time point defined: blood 4 weeks post-SBRT, at nephrectomy. The treatment: 15 Gy SBRT to primary tumor, nephrectomy 4 weeks later. The repertoire was sequenced with immunoSEQ multiplex PCR; TCRdb's copy has only in-frame clones and lacks some. The sample carries some 97,000 clones, roughly 84% recorded once. The sample consisted of blood, taken from a patient whose treatment included radiotherapy and nephrectomy. Receptors were obtained from a man in his fifties or sixties with renal cell carcinoma.

This clone was detected a few times. The CDR3: CASRPLDSYNEQFF. CDR3 in DNA: TGTGCCAGCCGCCCATTGGACTCGTACAATGAGCAGTTCTTC. The rearrangement uses TRBV28 and TRBJ2-1; D perhaps matches TRBD2 (5 bases). The CDR3 sequence is 14 residues long. Trimming stripped 8 bases from V and 4 bases from J, with 15 bases between. Germline lookup yields CDR1 MDHEN and CDR2 SYDVKM.

The genes are TRBV11-2 and TRBJ2-1; D unclear. The V gene's germline CDR1 is SGHAT and CDR2 FQNNGV. This CDR3 spans 14 amino acids. Trimming removed 0 bases at V and 6 bases at J, with 9 bases between. The CDR3 is CASSLDIRPNEQFF. Here the CDR3 DNA reads TGTGCCAGCAGCTTAGATATACGTCCCAATGAGCAGTTCTTC. Variable domain in full (rest from reference TRBV11-2 and TRBJ2-1): EAGVAQSPRYKIIEKRQSVAFWCNPISGHATLYWYQQILGQGPKLLIQFQNNGVVDDSQLPKDRFSAERLKGVDSTLKIQPAKLEDSAVYLCASSLDIRPNEQFFGPGTRLTVL.

The chain combines TRBV29-1 with TRBJ1-5; TRBD1 might be the D (6 bases). The CDR3 length is 10 residues. The germline gives CDR1 SQVTM, CDR2 ANQGSEA. CDR3 sequence: CTSTRGPQHF. CDR3 nucleotides: TGCACCTCCACCAGGGGGCCCCAGCATTTT. Looking up the rest from reference TRBV29-1 and TRBJ1-5 gives the full variable domain: SAVISQKPSRDICQRGTSLTIQCQVDSQVTMMFWYRQQPGQSLTLIATANQGSEATYESGFVIDKFPISRPNLTFSTLTVSNMSPEDSSIYLCTSTRGPQHFGDGTRLSIL.

The chain joins TRBV2 to TRBJ2-1; D remains unclear. Germline V gene data show CDR1 as SNHLY and CDR2 as FYNNEI. Trimming pared 3 bases from V and 2 bases from J, leaving 5 bases between. This CDR3 is 13 amino acids long. The CDR3 loop is CASSDGPYNEQFF. The CDR3 nucleotides read TGTGCCAGCAGTGATGGGCCCTACAATGAGCAGTTCTTC.

The chain recombines TRBV28 with TRBJ1-2; TRBD1 matches 7 bases. Germline V gene data show CDR1 as MDHEN and CDR2 as SYDVKM. CDR3 length equals 16 residues. V shed 4 bases and J 0 bases; nucleotides not matched to a gene: 8. The CDR3 protein is CASSSTRTGTNYGYTF. The CDR3 region has the DNA TGTGCCAGCAGTTCGACCCGGACAGGAACTAACTATGGCTACACCTTC.